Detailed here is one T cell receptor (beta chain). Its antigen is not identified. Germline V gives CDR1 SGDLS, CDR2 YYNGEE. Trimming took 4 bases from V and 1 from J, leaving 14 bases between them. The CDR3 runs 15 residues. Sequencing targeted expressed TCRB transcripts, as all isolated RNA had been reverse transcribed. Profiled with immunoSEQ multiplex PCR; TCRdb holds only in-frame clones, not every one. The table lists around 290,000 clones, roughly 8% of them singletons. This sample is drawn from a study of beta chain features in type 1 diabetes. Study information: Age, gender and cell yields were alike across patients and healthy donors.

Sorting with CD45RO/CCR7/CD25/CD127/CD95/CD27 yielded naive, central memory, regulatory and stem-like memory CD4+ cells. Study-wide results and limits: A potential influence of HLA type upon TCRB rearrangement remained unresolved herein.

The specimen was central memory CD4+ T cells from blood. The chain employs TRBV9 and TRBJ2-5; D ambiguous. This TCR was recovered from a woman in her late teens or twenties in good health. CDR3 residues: CASSPRWDLQETQYF. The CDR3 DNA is TGTGCCAGCAGCCCAAGGTGGGATCTCCAAGAGACCCAGTACTTC.